This T cell receptor (beta chain) was found in a study of spatial heterogeneity in lung cancer. The V and J ends lost 3 bases and 8 bases respectively, with 7 bases between them. Germline V lookup: CDR1 SGHTA, CDR2 FQGNSA. The CDR3 runs to 12 residues. Individually, TCR cDNA molecules were each labelled with a unique molecular identifier. TCRdb processed the 5' RACE reads anew with MiXCR; each CDR3 protein has one entry. The sample includes over 70,000 distinct CDR3 sequences, less than 9.5% of them seen just once. Time point denoted: blood at routine non-recurrence follow-up after resection. Frozen PBMC, nontumor lung or tumor provided whole RNA, which was sequenced unsorted. This clonotype was detected many times.

J is TRBJ1-4 and V is TRBV7-2; D unclear. The sample consisted of PBMCs, taken at follow-up. The origin of this receptor is a female donor with early-stage non-small cell lung cancer. The CDR3 DNA follows: TGTGCCAGCAGCTTCGGCAAAGAAAAACTGTTTTTT. Amino acids: CASSFGKEKLFF.